Listed below are T cell receptor beta chains from one sample, sequenced in a study of identifying expanded T cells in peripheral blood. TCRdb's copy holds only in-frame clones and misses some; the assay was immunoSEQ multiplex PCR. The sample lists over 70,000 clones; around 90% were seen once. Sequencing input: blood. Every receptor here comes from a person aged 18-70 years in good health. CDR3s include the opening cysteine and the closing phenylalanine or tryptophan. Fields, in order: J gene, V gene, CDR3 length, clone size, D gene, CDR3 protein, CDR3 DNA. D genes are given only for firm matches. For some rows the clone size is stated as once, few or many, or as a class when expanded; others skip it.

J gene: TRBJ1-1
V gene: TRBV18
CDR3 length: 15
clone size: .
D gene: .
CDR3 protein: CASSLTDGLNTEAFF
CDR3 DNA: TGTGCCAGCTCACTAACGGACGGACTAAACACTGAAGCTTTCTTT

J gene: TRBJ2-7
V gene: TRBV7-9
CDR3 length: 17
clone size: .
D gene: TRBD2
CDR3 protein: CASSLAAGGPLGVVQYF
CDR3 DNA: TGTGCCAGCAGCTTAGCGGCGGGGGGCCCCCTGGGGGTTGTGCAGTACTTC

J gene: TRBJ1-1
V gene: TRBV7-8
CDR3 length: 17
clone size: .
D gene: .
CDR3 protein: CASSPTKPGTVNTEAFF
CDR3 DNA: TGTGCCAGCAGCCCTACAAAACCCGGGACGGTGAACACTGAAGCTTTCTTT

J gene: TRBJ2-5
V gene: TRBV28
CDR3 length: 15
clone size: .
D gene: .
CDR3 protein: CAIRRGRMFGETQYF
CDR3 DNA: TGTGCCATCAGGAGGGGGCGGATGTTTGGAGAGACCCAGTACTTC

J gene: TRBJ1-2
V gene: TRBV10-3
CDR3 length: 15
clone size: .
D gene: TRBD1
CDR3 protein: CAISESWDRVSGYTF
CDR3 DNA: TGTGCCATCAGTGAGTCGTGGGACAGGGTAAGCGGCTACACCTTC

J gene: TRBJ1-2
V gene: TRBV7-9
CDR3 length: 18
clone size: .
D gene: .
CDR3 protein: CASSARDVRPPTDGGYTF
CDR3 DNA: TGTGCCAGCAGCGCCCGGGACGTCAGGCCCCCAACCGACGGTGGCTACACCTTC

J gene: TRBJ1-3
V gene: TRBV15
CDR3 length: 13
clone size: few
D gene: .
CDR3 protein: CATSRAGGNTIYF
CDR3 DNA: TGTGCCACCAGCAGAGCGGGGGGAAACACCATATATTTT

J gene: TRBJ1-5
V gene: TRBV29-1
CDR3 length: 16
clone size: .
D gene: .
CDR3 protein: CSNQDYRLFSNQPQHF
CDR3 DNA: TGCAGCAACCAAGACTACAGGTTATTTAGCAATCAGCCCCAGCATTTT

J gene: TRBJ2-7
V gene: TRBV5-1
CDR3 length: 13
clone size: .
D gene: .
CDR3 protein: CASSSDFGYEQYF
CDR3 DNA: TGCGCCAGCAGCTCAGATTTCGGGTACGAGCAGTACTTC

J gene: TRBJ1-5
V gene: TRBV27
CDR3 length: 18
clone size: few
D gene: TRBD1
CDR3 protein: CASRQQDRGTYSNQPQHF
CDR3 DNA: TGTGCCAGCAGACAACAGGACAGGGGGACTTATAGCAATCAGCCCCAGCATTTT

J gene: TRBJ1-6
V gene: TRBV7-2
CDR3 length: 15
clone size: .
D gene: .
CDR3 protein: CASTQPMTLGSPLHF
CDR3 DNA: TGTGCCAGCACCCAACCCATGACTTTGGGTTCACCCCTCCACTTT

J gene: TRBJ1-6
V gene: TRBV5-6
CDR3 length: 16
clone size: .
D gene: TRBD1
CDR3 protein: CASSTDRVFYNSPLHF
CDR3 DNA: TGTGCCAGCAGCACGGACAGGGTATTCTATAATTCACCCCTCCACTTT

J gene: TRBJ2-6
V gene: TRBV11-2
CDR3 length: 15
clone size: .
D gene: .
CDR3 protein: CASSLSSSGANVLTF
CDR3 DNA: TGTGCCAGCAGCCTCTCTAGCTCTGGGGCCAACGTCCTGACTTTC

J gene: TRBJ2-1
V gene: TRBV28
CDR3 length: 13
clone size: .
D gene: .
CDR3 protein: CASRTTLYNEQFF
CDR3 DNA: TGTGCCAGCAGGACTACCTTATACAATGAGCAGTTCTTC

J gene: TRBJ1-1
V gene: TRBV6-5
CDR3 length: 12
clone size: .
D gene: .
CDR3 protein: CASRWGNTEAFF
CDR3 DNA: TGTGCCAGCAGGTGGGGGAACACTGAAGCTTTCTTT

J gene: TRBJ2-5
V gene: TRBV4-1
CDR3 length: 16
clone size: .
D gene: .
CDR3 protein: CASSPGPGLTQETQYF
CDR3 DNA: TGCGCCAGCAGCCCAGGGCCGGGCCTGACCCAAGAGACCCAGTACTTC

J gene: TRBJ2-7
V gene: TRBV13
CDR3 length: 15
clone size: once
D gene: TRBD1
CDR3 protein: CASASVDRALHEQYF
CDR3 DNA: TGTGCCAGCGCATCGGTGGACAGGGCTTTACACGAGCAGTACTTC

J gene: TRBJ1-1
V gene: TRBV30
CDR3 length: 13
clone size: .
D gene: .
CDR3 protein: CAWSVLANTEAFF
CDR3 DNA: TGTGCCTGGAGTGTACTTGCGAACACTGAAGCTTTCTTT

J gene: TRBJ2-2
V gene: TRBV7-9
CDR3 length: 16
clone size: .
D gene: .
CDR3 protein: CASSLFGGLNTGELFF
CDR3 DNA: TGTGCCAGCAGCTTATTCGGGGGCTTGAACACCGGGGAGCTGTTTTTT

J gene: TRBJ2-7
V gene: TRBV5-5
CDR3 length: 15
clone size: .
D gene: TRBD2
CDR3 protein: CASSWRGGIPYEQYF
CDR3 DNA: TGTGCCAGCAGCTGGCGGGGGGGAATCCCCTACGAGCAGTACTTC

J gene: TRBJ2-3
V gene: TRBV27
CDR3 length: 15
clone size: .
D gene: TRBD1
CDR3 protein: CASSVGQGAGDTQYF
CDR3 DNA: TGTGCCAGCAGTGTTGGACAGGGGGCGGGAGATACGCAGTATTTT

J gene: TRBJ2-7
V gene: TRBV7-6
CDR3 length: 14
clone size: .
D gene: TRBD1
CDR3 protein: CASSSTGGDYEQYF
CDR3 DNA: TGTGCCAGCAGCTCAACAGGGGGCGACTACGAGCAGTACTTC

J gene: TRBJ2-3
V gene: TRBV4-2
CDR3 length: 16
clone size: few
D gene: TRBD2
CDR3 protein: CASSQATSGGADTQYF
CDR3 DNA: TGTGCCAGCAGCCAAGCGACTAGCGGGGGGGCAGATACGCAGTATTTT

J gene: TRBJ1-2
V gene: TRBV7-8
CDR3 length: 14
clone size: .
D gene: .
CDR3 protein: CASSLAPTSYGYTF
CDR3 DNA: TGTGCCAGCAGCCTCGCCCCTACTTCCTATGGCTACACCTTC